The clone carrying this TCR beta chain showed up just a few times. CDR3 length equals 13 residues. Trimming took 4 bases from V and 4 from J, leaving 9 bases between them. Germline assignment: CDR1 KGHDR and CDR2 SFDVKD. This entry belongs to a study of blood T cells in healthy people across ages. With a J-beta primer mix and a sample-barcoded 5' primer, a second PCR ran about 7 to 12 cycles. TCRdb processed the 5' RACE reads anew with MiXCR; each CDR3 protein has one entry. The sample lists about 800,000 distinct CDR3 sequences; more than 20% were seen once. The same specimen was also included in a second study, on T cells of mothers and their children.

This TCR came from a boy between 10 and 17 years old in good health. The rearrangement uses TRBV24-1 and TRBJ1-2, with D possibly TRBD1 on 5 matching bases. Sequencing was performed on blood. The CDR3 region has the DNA TGTGCCACCAGTGAAGGGGTGAGCTATGGCTACACCTTC. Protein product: CATSEGVSYGYTF.